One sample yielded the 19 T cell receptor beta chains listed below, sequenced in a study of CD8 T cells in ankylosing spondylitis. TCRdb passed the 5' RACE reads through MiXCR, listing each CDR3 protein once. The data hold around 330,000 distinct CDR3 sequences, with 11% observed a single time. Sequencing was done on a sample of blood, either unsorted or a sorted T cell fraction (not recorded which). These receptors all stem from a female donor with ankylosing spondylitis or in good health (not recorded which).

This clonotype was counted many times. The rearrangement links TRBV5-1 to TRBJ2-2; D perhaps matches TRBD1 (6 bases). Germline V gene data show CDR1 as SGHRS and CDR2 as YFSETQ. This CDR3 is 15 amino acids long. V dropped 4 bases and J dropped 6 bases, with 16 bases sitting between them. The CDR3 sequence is CASSDQTGVPGELFF. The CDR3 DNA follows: TGCGCCAGCAGCGATCAGACAGGAGTCCCCGGGGAGCTGTTTTTT.

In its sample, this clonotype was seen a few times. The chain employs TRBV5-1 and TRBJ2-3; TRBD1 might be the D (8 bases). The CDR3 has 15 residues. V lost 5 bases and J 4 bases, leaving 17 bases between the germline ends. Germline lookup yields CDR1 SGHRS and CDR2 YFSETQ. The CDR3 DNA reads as TGCGCCAGCAGTCCCGACAGGGGAGGGTCAGATACGCAGTATTTT. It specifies CASSPDRGGSDTQYF.

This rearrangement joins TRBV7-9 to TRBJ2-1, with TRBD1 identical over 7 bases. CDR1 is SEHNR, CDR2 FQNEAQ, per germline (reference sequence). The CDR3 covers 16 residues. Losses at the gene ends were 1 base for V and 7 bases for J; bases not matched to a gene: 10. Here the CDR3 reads CASSLGLGQLVNEQFF. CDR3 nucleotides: TGTGCCAGCAGCTTAGGGCTGGGACAGCTCGTAAATGAGCAGTTCTTC.

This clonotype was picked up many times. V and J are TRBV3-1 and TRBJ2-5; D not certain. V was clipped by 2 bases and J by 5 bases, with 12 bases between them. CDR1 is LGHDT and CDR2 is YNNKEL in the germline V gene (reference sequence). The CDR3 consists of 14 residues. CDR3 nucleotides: TGTGCCAGCAGCCAACCGATGCTGGCGGAGACCCAGTACTTC. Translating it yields CASSQPMLAETQYF.

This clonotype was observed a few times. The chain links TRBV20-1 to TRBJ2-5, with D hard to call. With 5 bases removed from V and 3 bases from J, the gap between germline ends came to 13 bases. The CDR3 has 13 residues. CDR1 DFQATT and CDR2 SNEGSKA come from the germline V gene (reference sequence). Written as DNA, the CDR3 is TGCAGTGCTGACTTGCGGATTGAAGAGACCCAGTACTTC. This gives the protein CSADLRIEETQYF.

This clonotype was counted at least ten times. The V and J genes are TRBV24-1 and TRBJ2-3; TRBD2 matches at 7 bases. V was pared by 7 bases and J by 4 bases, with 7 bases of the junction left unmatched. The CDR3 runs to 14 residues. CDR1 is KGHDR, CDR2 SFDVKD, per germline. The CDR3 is CATRNSGAADTQYF. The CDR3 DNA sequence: TGTGCCACCAGGAACAGCGGGGCCGCAGATACGCAGTATTTT.

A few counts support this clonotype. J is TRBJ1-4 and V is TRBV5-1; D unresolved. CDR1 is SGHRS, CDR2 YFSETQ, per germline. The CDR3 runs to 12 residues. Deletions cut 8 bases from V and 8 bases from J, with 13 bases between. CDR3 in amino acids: CASFNVKEKLFF. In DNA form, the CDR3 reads TGCGCCAGTTTTAACGTGAAAGAAAAACTGTTTTTT.

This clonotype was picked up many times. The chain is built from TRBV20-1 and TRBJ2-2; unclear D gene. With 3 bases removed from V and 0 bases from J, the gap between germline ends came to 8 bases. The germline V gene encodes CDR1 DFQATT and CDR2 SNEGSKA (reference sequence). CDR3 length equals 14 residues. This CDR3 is CSASPVANTGELFF. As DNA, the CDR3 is TGCAGTGCTAGTCCGGTCGCGAACACCGGGGAGCTGTTTTTT.

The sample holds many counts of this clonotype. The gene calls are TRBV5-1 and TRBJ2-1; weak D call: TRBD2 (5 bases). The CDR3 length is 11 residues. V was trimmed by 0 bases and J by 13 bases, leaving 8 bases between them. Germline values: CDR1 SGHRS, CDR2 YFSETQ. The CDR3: CASSLADSQFF. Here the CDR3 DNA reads TGCGCCAGCAGCTTGGCGGACTCCCAGTTCTTC.

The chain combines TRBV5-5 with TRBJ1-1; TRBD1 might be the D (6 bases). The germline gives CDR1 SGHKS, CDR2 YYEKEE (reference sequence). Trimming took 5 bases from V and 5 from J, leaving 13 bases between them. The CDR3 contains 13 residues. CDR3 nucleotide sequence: TGTGCCAGCAGGGGGGCGGGACTGACTGAAGCTTTCTTT. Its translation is CASRGAGLTEAFF.

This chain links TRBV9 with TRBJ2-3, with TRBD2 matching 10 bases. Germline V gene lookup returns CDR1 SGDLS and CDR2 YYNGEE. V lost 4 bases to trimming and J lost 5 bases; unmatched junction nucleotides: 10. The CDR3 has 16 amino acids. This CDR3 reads CASSTEAGGRRDTQYF. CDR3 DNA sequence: TGTGCCAGCAGCACCGAAGCGGGAGGGAGGAGAGATACGCAGTATTTT.

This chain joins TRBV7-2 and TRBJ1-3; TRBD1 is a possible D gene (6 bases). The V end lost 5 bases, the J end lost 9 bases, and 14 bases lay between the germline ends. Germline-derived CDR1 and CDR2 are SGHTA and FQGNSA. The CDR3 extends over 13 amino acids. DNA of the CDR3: TGTGCCAGCAGCCCAACAGGGTTTGGCACCATATATTTT. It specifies CASSPTGFGTIYF.

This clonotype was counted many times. CDR3 in DNA: TGTGCCAGCAGGAGAGACATAGCGGGAGCCCATGAGCAGTTCTTC. As protein: CASRRDIAGAHEQFF. This chain links TRBV12-3 or TRBV12-4 with TRBJ2-1; the match to TRBD2 covers 9 bases. This CDR3 spans 15 amino acids. J gave up 8 bases and V 6 bases, and 11 bases lay outside the gene matches.

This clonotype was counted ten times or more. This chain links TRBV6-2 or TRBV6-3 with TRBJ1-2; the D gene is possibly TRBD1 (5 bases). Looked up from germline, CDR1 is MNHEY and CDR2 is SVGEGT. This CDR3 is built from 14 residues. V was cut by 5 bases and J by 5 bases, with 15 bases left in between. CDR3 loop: CASSNQQGGYGYTF. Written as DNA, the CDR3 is TGTGCCAGCAGTAACCAGCAGGGCGGGTATGGCTACACCTTC.

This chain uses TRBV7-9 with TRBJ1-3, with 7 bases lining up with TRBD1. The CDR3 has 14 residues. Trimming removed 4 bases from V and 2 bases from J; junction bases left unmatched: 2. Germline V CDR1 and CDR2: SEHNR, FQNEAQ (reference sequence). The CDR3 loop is CASSSQGAGNTIYF. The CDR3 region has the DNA TGTGCCAGCAGCTCGCAGGGGGCTGGAAACACCATATATTTT.

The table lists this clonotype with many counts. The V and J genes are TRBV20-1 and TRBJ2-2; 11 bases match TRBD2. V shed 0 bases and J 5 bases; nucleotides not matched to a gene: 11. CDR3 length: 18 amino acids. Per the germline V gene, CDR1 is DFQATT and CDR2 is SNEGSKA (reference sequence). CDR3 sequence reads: CSARDGSGTSGVTGELFF. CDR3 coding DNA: TGCAGTGCTAGAGACGGTTCCGGGACTAGCGGCGTAACCGGGGAGCTGTTTTTT.

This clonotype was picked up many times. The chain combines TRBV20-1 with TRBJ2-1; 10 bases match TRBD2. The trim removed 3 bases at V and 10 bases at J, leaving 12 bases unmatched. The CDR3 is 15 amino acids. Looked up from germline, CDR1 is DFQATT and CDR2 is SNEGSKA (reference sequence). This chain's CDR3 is CSASYSGRLWGEQFF. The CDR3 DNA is TGCAGTGCTAGTTATAGCGGGAGGCTATGGGGAGAGCAGTTCTTC.

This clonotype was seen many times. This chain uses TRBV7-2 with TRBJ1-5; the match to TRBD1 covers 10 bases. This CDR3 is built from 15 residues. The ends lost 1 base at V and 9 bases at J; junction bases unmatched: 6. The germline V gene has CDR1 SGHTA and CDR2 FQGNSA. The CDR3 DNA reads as TGTGCCAGCAGCTTAGAAGGGACAGGGGTAGGGCCCCAGCATTTT. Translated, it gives CASSLEGTGVGPQHF.

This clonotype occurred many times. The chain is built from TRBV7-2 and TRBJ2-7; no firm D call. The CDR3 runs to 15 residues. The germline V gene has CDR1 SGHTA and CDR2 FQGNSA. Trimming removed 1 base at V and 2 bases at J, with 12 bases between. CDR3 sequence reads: CASSLGASNAYEQYF. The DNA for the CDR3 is TGTGCCAGCAGCTTAGGAGCAAGCAACGCCTACGAGCAGTACTTC.